A selection of T cell receptor beta chains follows, all from one sample in a study of cytomegalovirus exposure and HLA in healthy donors. TCRdb's copy holds only in-frame clones and misses some; the assay was immunoSEQ multiplex PCR. The sample consists of about 170,000 clones, 80% of them appearing once. Sequenced input: PBMCs. The origin of the receptors is a man aged 25-45 years in good health and CMV-seropositive. Both conserved end residues are part of each CDR3. A D gene is named only where the DNA matches it firmly. Clone sizes are given selectively: once, few, many, or a class where the clone is expanded.

J gene: TRBJ2-1; clone size: -; V gene: TRBV4-1; D gene: -; CDR3 protein: CASSQPYNEQFF; CDR3 DNA: TGCGCCAGCAGCCAACCGTACAATGAGCAGTTCTTC
J gene: TRBJ2-3; clone size: -; V gene: TRBV30; D gene: TRBD2; CDR3 protein: CAWSARGRAGTDTQYF; CDR3 DNA: TGTGCCTGGAGTGCCCGGGGGAGGGCCGGCACAGATACGCAGTATTTT
J gene: TRBJ1-4; clone size: -; V gene: TRBV6-1; D gene: TRBD1; CDR3 protein: CASSDATGGLGEKLFF; CDR3 DNA: TGTGCCAGCAGTGACGCGACAGGGGGCTTGGGTGAAAAACTGTTTTTT
J gene: TRBJ2-2; clone size: -; V gene: TRBV6-5; D gene: -; CDR3 protein: CASSSGRESHTGELFF; CDR3 DNA: TGTGCCAGCAGTTCGGGCCGGGAGAGCCACACCGGGGAGCTGTTTTTT
J gene: TRBJ2-3; clone size: -; V gene: TRBV5-5; D gene: -; CDR3 protein: CASSLGAYTQYF; CDR3 DNA: TGTGCCAGCAGCCTGGGGGCTTATACGCAGTATTTT
J gene: TRBJ2-7; clone size: -; V gene: TRBV15; D gene: TRBD1; CDR3 protein: CATSRGTGQGAYEQYF; CDR3 DNA: TGTGCCACCAGCAGAGGCACGGGACAGGGGGCATACGAGCAGTACTTC
J gene: TRBJ2-1; clone size: -; V gene: TRBV7-2; D gene: TRBD1; CDR3 protein: CASSLGVRGQGYDEQFF; CDR3 DNA: TGTGCCAGCAGCTTAGGTGTTAGGGGACAGGGTTACGATGAGCAGTTCTTC
J gene: TRBJ2-3; clone size: -; V gene: TRBV9; D gene: TRBD2; CDR3 protein: CASSVGLAGGGTDTQYF; CDR3 DNA: TGTGCCAGCAGCGTGGGGCTAGCGGGAGGGGGCACAGATACGCAGTATTTT
J gene: TRBJ1-5; clone size: -; V gene: TRBV28; D gene: TRBD1; CDR3 protein: CASSVQGARSNQPQHF; CDR3 DNA: TGTGCCAGCAGTGTGCAGGGGGCTCGGAGCAATCAGCCCCAGCATTTT
J gene: TRBJ2-2; clone size: -; V gene: TRBV4-2; D gene: TRBD2; CDR3 protein: CASSQDTTSGGNTGELFF; CDR3 DNA: TGTGCCAGCAGCCAAGACACGACTAGCGGGGGAAACACCGGGGAGCTGTTTTTT
J gene: TRBJ1-2; clone size: -; V gene: TRBV2; D gene: TRBD1; CDR3 protein: CASTGQGFRYGYTF; CDR3 DNA: TGTGCCTCAACTGGACAGGGTTTTAGGTATGGCTACACCTTC
J gene: TRBJ2-7; clone size: -; V gene: TRBV5-1; D gene: -; CDR3 protein: CASSVTGYYEQYF; CDR3 DNA: TGCGCCAGCAGCGTAACAGGTTACTACGAGCAGTACTTC
J gene: TRBJ1-6; clone size: once; V gene: TRBV29-1; D gene: -; CDR3 protein: CSGHRASNSPLHF; CDR3 DNA: TGCAGCGGCCACAGGGCCTCTAATTCACCCCTCCACTTT
J gene: TRBJ2-1; clone size: -; V gene: TRBV7-9; D gene: -; CDR3 protein: CASPNERGEQFF; CDR3 DNA: TGTGCCAGCCCGAACGAACGGGGGGAGCAGTTCTTC
J gene: TRBJ2-7; clone size: few; V gene: TRBV23-1; D gene: TRBD1; CDR3 protein: CASSQPGTGPPYEQYF; CDR3 DNA: TGCGCCAGCAGTCAACCCGGGACAGGGCCGCCCTACGAGCAGTACTTC
J gene: TRBJ2-4; clone size: -; V gene: TRBV6-5; D gene: TRBD2; CDR3 protein: CASSYSISGGDIQYF; CDR3 DNA: TGTGCCAGCAGTTACTCTATATCCGGGGGGGACATTCAGTACTTC
J gene: TRBJ2-7; clone size: -; V gene: TRBV28; D gene: -; CDR3 protein: CASSRLLGRGYEQYF; CDR3 DNA: TGTGCCAGCAGCCGCCTCTTAGGTCGGGGATACGAGCAGTACTTC
J gene: TRBJ1-6; clone size: -; V gene: TRBV9; D gene: -; CDR3 protein: CASSFSDGGSPLHF; CDR3 DNA: TGTGCCAGCAGCTTCTCGGACGGGGGGTCACCCCTCCACTTT
J gene: TRBJ2-7; clone size: -; V gene: TRBV6-5; D gene: -; CDR3 protein: CASQLRGDGYEQYF; CDR3 DNA: TGTGCCAGTCAGTTACGCGGGGACGGCTACGAGCAGTACTTC
J gene: TRBJ2-7; clone size: -; V gene: TRBV5-1; D gene: -; CDR3 protein: CASSLSPEGYEQYF; CDR3 DNA: TGCGCCAGCAGCTTGTCCCCGGAGGGGTACGAGCAGTACTTC
J gene: TRBJ2-7; clone size: -; V gene: TRBV13; D gene: TRBD2; CDR3 protein: CASSLVPGLAGGKDEQYF; CDR3 DNA: TGTGCCAGCAGCTTAGTCCCGGGACTAGCGGGAGGGAAAGACGAGCAGTACTTC
J gene: TRBJ1-4; clone size: -; V gene: TRBV6-5; D gene: TRBD1; CDR3 protein: CASSWTGGNEKLFF; CDR3 DNA: TGTGCCAGCAGCTGGACAGGAGGGAATGAAAAACTGTTTTTT
J gene: TRBJ2-2; clone size: once; V gene: TRBV11-3; D gene: TRBD2; CDR3 protein: CASSHRLARTGELFF; CDR3 DNA: TGTGCCAGCAGCCACCGACTAGCGCGTACCGGGGAGCTGTTTTTT
J gene: TRBJ2-3; clone size: -; V gene: TRBV7-2; D gene: TRBD2; CDR3 protein: CASSLGGGGADTQYF; CDR3 DNA: TGTGCCAGCAGCTTAGGCGGGGGGGGCGCAGATACGCAGTATTTT
J gene: TRBJ2-7; clone size: -; V gene: TRBV27; D gene: TRBD1; CDR3 protein: CASSSTGVATYEQYF; CDR3 DNA: TGTGCCAGCAGTTCGACAGGGGTTGCAACCTACGAGCAGTACTTC
J gene: TRBJ1-3; clone size: -; V gene: TRBV11-2; D gene: -; CDR3 protein: CASSLSEGWALGNTIYF; CDR3 DNA: TGTGCCAGCAGCTTATCTGAGGGTTGGGCATTAGGAAACACCATATATTTT
J gene: TRBJ2-1; clone size: -; V gene: TRBV6-6; D gene: TRBD2; CDR3 protein: CASSYGAGGRNEQFF; CDR3 DNA: TGTGCCAGCAGTTACGGGGCGGGGGGTCGCAATGAGCAGTTCTTC
J gene: TRBJ2-2; clone size: -; V gene: TRBV7-8; D gene: TRBD2; CDR3 protein: CASRVAGGPGELFF; CDR3 DNA: TGTGCCAGCAGGGTAGCGGGAGGGCCCGGGGAGCTGTTTTTT
J gene: TRBJ2-6; clone size: -; V gene: TRBV4-3; D gene: -; CDR3 protein: CASSRLLSGRGSGANVLTF; CDR3 DNA: TGCGCCAGCAGCCGCCTGTTGTCCGGCCGCGGGTCTGGGGCCAACGTCCTGACTTTC
J gene: TRBJ2-7; clone size: -; V gene: TRBV5-4; D gene: TRBD1; CDR3 protein: CASSLEGDRGAYEQYF; CDR3 DNA: TGTGCCAGCAGCTTGGAAGGTGACAGGGGGGCCTACGAGCAGTACTTC
J gene: TRBJ2-5; clone size: once; V gene: TRBV7-8; D gene: -; CDR3 protein: CASRPPLPGETQYF; CDR3 DNA: TGTGCCAGCAGACCCCCCCTCCCGGGAGAGACCCAGTACTTC
J gene: TRBJ2-2; clone size: few; V gene: TRBV6-4; D gene: TRBD2; CDR3 protein: CASSALAGNTGELFF; CDR3 DNA: TGTGCCAGCAGTGCACTAGCGGGGAACACCGGGGAGCTGTTTTTT
J gene: TRBJ1-1; clone size: -; V gene: TRBV2; D gene: -; CDR3 protein: CASSEGGRGWAFF; CDR3 DNA: TGTGCCAGCAGTGAAGGGGGGCGGGGGTGGGCTTTCTTT
J gene: TRBJ2-5; clone size: once; V gene: TRBV6-5; D gene: -; CDR3 protein: CASSITGVKETQYF; CDR3 DNA: TGTGCCAGCAGCATTACAGGAGTTAAAGAGACCCAGTACTTC
J gene: TRBJ2-7; clone size: -; V gene: TRBV6-5; D gene: -; CDR3 protein: CASSRQGIPYEQYF; CDR3 DNA: TGTGCCAGCAGCCGGCAGGGAATCCCCTACGAGCAGTACTTC
J gene: TRBJ2-1; clone size: once; V gene: TRBV6-4; D gene: -; CDR3 protein: CASSKDGVSYNEQFF; CDR3 DNA: TGTGCCAGCAGTAAAGACGGAGTCTCCTACAATGAGCAGTTCTTC
J gene: TRBJ1-5; clone size: -; V gene: TRBV19; D gene: -; CDR3 protein: CASSIAGGSNQPQHF; CDR3 DNA: TGTGCCAGTAGTATAGCTGGGGGGAGCAATCAGCCCCAGCATTTT
J gene: TRBJ1-4; clone size: -; V gene: TRBV6-1; D gene: -; CDR3 protein: CASSDAGLPNEKLFF; CDR3 DNA: TGTGCCAGCAGTGACGCGGGACTACCTAATGAAAAACTGTTTTTT
J gene: TRBJ1-2; clone size: few; V gene: TRBV25-1; D gene: -; CDR3 protein: CASSGGGHIGGYTF; CDR3 DNA: TGTGCCAGCAGTGGGGGGGGACACATTGGTGGCTACACCTTC
J gene: TRBJ2-2; clone size: once; V gene: TRBV7-3; D gene: TRBD2; CDR3 protein: CASSSMARTSGGANTGELFF; CDR3 DNA: TGTGCCAGCAGCTCTATGGCCCGGACTAGCGGGGGCGCGAACACCGGGGAGCTGTTTTTT
J gene: TRBJ1-3; clone size: few; V gene: TRBV5-4; D gene: TRBD1; CDR3 protein: CASSLGGQGLSDTIYF; CDR3 DNA: TGTGCCAGCAGCTTGGGAGGACAGGGGCTGTCGGACACCATATATTTT
J gene: TRBJ2-1; clone size: once; V gene: TRBV30; D gene: -; CDR3 protein: CAWSFRGTLAYNEQFF; CDR3 DNA: TGTGCCTGGAGTTTTCGTGGGACATTAGCCTACAATGAGCAGTTCTTC
J gene: TRBJ1-1; clone size: -; V gene: TRBV5-4; D gene: -; CDR3 protein: CASSLGRVTEAFF; CDR3 DNA: TGTGCCAGCAGCTTGGGCAGGGTTACTGAAGCTTTCTTT
J gene: TRBJ2-5; clone size: -; V gene: TRBV5-1; D gene: TRBD1; CDR3 protein: CASSTDRGVGGETQYF; CDR3 DNA: TGCGCCAGCAGCACCGACAGGGGAGTCGGCGGCGAGACCCAGTACTTC
J gene: TRBJ2-1; clone size: -; V gene: TRBV7-2; D gene: TRBD2; CDR3 protein: CASSLVGGGEQFF; CDR3 DNA: TGTGCCAGCAGCTTAGTCGGGGGGGGTGAGCAGTTCTTC
J gene: TRBJ2-7; clone size: -; V gene: TRBV10-2; D gene: TRBD1; CDR3 protein: CASRGWDRSYEQYF; CDR3 DNA: TGCGCCAGCAGGGGCTGGGACAGGTCCTACGAGCAGTACTTC
J gene: TRBJ2-7; clone size: -; V gene: TRBV30; D gene: TRBD1; CDR3 protein: CAWSVVQGGEQYF; CDR3 DNA: TGTGCCTGGAGTGTGGTACAGGGGGGCGAGCAGTACTTC
J gene: TRBJ2-7; clone size: -; V gene: TRBV5-4; D gene: -; CDR3 protein: CASSLGEGFHEQYF; CDR3 DNA: TGTGCCAGCAGCTTGGGAGAGGGTTTCCACGAGCAGTACTTC
J gene: TRBJ2-5; clone size: -; V gene: TRBV25-1; D gene: TRBD1; CDR3 protein: CASSEYRDRGRWVETQYF; CDR3 DNA: TGTGCCAGCAGTGAATATCGGGACAGGGGGCGATGGGTAGAGACCCAGTACTTC
J gene: TRBJ2-7; clone size: -; V gene: TRBV30; D gene: -; CDR3 protein: CAWSDSYSYEQYF; CDR3 DNA: TGTGCCTGGAGTGACAGCTACTCCTACGAGCAGTACTTC
J gene: TRBJ2-5; clone size: -; V gene: TRBV6-5; D gene: -; CDR3 protein: CASSYSSGSGETQYF; CDR3 DNA: TGTGCCAGCAGTTACTCGAGTGGGAGCGGAGAGACCCAGTACTTC